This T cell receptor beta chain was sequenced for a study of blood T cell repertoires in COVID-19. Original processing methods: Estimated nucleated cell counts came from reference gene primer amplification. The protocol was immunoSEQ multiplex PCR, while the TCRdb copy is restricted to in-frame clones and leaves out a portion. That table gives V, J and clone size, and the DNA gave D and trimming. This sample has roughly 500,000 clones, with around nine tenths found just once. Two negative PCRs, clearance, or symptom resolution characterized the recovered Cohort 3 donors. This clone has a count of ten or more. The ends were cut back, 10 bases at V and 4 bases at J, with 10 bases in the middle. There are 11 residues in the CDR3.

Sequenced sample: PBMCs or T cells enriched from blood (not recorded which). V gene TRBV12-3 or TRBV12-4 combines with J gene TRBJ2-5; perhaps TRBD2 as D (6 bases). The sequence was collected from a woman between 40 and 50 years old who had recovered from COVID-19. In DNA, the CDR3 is TGTGCCACCACAGCGGGAGAGACCCAGTACTTC. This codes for CATTAGETQYF.